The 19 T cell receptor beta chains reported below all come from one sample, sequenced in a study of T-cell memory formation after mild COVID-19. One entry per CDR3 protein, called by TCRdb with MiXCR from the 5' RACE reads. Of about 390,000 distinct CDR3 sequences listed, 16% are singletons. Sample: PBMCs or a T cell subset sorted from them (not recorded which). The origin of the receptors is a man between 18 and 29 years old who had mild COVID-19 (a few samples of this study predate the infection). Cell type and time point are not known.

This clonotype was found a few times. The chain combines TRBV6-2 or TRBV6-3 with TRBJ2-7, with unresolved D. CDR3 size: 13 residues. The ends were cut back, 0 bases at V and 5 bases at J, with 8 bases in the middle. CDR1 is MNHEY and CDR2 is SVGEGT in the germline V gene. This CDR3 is CASSYSTGHEQYV. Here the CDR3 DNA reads TGTGCCAGCAGTTACTCGACCGGCCACGAGCAGTACGTC.

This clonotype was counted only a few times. CDR3 amino acids: CAISGTGTGGSPLHF. DNA for the CDR3: TGTGCCATCAGTGGGACCGGGACAGGGGGATCACCCCTCCACTTT. V gene TRBV10-3 combines with J gene TRBJ1-6; 11 positions agree with TRBD1. CDR3 length: 15 amino acids. CDR1 is ENHRY and CDR2 is SYGVKD in the germline V gene. V dropped 4 bases and J dropped 10; count of bases not matched to a gene: 6.

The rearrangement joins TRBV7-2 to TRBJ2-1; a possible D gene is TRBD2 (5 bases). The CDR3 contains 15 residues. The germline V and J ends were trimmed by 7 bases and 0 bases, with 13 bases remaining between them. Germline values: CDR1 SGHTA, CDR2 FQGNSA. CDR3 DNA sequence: TGTGCCAGCACCGTGCGGGCCAGCTCCTACAATGAGCAGTTCTTC. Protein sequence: CASTVRASSYNEQFF.

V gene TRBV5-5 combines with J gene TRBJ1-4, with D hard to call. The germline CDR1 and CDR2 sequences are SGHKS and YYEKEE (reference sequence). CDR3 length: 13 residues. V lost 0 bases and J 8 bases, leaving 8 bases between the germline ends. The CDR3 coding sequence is TGTGCCAGCAGCTTGGCCGGGCCGGAAAAACTGTTTTTT. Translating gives CASSLAGPEKLFF.

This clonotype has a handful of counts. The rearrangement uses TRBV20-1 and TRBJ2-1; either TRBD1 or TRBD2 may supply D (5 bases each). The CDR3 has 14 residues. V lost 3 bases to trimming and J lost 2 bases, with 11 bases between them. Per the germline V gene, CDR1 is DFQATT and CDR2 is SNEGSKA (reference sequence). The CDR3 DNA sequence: TGCAGTGCTAGTTCGGGGCTCCCCTACAATGAGCAGTTCTTC. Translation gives CSASSGLPYNEQFF.

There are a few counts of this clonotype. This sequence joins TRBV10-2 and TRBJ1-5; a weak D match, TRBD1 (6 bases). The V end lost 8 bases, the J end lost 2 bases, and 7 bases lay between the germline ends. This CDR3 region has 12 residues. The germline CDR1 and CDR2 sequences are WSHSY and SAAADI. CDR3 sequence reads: CASAGGNQPQHF. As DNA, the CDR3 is TGCGCCAGCGCAGGGGGCAATCAGCCCCAGCATTTT.

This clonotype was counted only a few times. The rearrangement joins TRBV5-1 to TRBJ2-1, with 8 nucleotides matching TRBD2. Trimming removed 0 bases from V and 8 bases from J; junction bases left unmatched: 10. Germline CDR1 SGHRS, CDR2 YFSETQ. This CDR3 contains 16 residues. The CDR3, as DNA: TGCGCCAGCAGCTTGGCCCCGGGGGGGGGTTTCGATGAGCAGTTCTTC. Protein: CASSLAPGGGFDEQFF.

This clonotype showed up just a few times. Here the CDR3 DNA reads TGCGCCAGCAGCCAAGATAAGGGGAGCGAGCAGTACTTC. Its protein product is CASSQDKGSEQYF. This rearrangement joins TRBV4-1 to TRBJ2-7; D is tentatively TRBD1 or TRBD2 (5 bases each). The CDR3 loop spans 13 amino acids. Germline V CDR1 and CDR2: MGHRA, YSYEKL. V was shortened by 0 bases and J by 6 bases, with 9 bases between the two germline ends.

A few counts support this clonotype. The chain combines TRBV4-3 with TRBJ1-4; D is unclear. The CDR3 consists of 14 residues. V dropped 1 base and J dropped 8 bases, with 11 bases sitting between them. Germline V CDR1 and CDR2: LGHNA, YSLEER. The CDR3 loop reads CASSQVLASEKLFF. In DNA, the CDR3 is TGCGCCAGCAGCCAAGTCTTGGCGTCAGAAAAACTGTTTTTT.

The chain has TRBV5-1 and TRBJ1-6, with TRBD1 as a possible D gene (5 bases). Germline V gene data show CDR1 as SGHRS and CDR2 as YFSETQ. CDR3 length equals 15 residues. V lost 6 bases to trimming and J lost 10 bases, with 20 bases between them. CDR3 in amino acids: CASTRAGTLSSPLHF. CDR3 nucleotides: TGCGCCAGCACCCGAGCCGGGACCCTCTCCTCACCCCTCCACTTT.

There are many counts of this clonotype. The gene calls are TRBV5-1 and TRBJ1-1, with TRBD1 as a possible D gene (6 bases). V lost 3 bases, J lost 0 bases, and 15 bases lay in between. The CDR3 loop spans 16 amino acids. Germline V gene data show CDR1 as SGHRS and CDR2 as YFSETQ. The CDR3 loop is CASSSNTGNMNTEAFF. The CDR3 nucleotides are TGCGCCAGCAGCTCCAACACAGGGAACATGAACACTGAAGCTTTCTTT.

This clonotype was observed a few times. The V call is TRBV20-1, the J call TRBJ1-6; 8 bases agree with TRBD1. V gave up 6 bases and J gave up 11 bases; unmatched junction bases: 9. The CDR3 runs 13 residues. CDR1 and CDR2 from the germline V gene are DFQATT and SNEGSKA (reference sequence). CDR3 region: CSAKPGQDTPLHF. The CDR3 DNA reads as TGCAGTGCGAAGCCGGGACAGGACACACCCCTCCACTTT.

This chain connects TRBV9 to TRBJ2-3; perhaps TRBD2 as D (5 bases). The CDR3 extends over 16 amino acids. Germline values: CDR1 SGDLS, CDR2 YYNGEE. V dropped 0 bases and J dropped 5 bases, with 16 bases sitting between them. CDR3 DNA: TGTGCCAGCAGCGTAGCGGGGAGTGGCGGAGGAGATACGCAGTATTTT. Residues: CASSVAGSGGGDTQYF.

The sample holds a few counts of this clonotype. As DNA, the CDR3 is TGTGCCAGCAGCGACAGGGACGTCTACGAGCAGTACTTC. This gives the protein CASSDRDVYEQYF. The V gene is TRBV7-9, the J gene TRBJ2-7; 7 bases match TRBD1. V gave up 5 bases and J gave up 3 bases; unmatched junction bases: 4. The CDR3 is 13 residues long. Germline V gives CDR1 SEHNR, CDR2 FQNEAQ (reference sequence).

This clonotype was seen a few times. CDR3 sequence: CASSQDLGSRPDQFF. The DNA for the CDR3 is TGTGCCAGCAGCCAAGATCTGGGAAGCCGGCCGGATCAGTTCTTC. The V call is TRBV3-1, the J call TRBJ2-1; D uncertain. Germline CDR1 is LGHDT and CDR2 is YNNKEL (reference sequence). The CDR3 covers 15 residues. The ends were cut back, 0 bases at V and 13 bases at J, with 19 bases in the middle.

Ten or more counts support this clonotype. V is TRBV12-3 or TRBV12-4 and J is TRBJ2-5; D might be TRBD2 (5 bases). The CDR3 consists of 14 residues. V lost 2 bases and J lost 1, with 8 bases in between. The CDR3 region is CASSLPEAQETQYF. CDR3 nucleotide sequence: TGTGCCAGCAGTTTACCGGAGGCCCAAGAGACCCAGTACTTC.

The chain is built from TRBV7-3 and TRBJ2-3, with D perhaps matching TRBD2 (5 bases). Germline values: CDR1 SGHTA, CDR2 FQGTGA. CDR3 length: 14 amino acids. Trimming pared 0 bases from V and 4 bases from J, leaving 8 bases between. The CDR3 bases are TGTGCCAGCAGCTTAACGGCGGGCTCAGATACGCAGTATTTT. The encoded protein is CASSLTAGSDTQYF.

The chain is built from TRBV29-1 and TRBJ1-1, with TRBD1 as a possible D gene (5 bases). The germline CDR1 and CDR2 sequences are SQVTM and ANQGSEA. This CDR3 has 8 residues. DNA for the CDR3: TGCACTGACAGTGAAGCTTTCTTT. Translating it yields CTDSEAFF.

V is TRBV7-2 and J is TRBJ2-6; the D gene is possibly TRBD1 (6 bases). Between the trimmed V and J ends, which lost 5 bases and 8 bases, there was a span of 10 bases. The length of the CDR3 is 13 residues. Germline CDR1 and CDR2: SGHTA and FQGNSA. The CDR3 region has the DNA TGTGCCAGCAGCGGACAGTGGCCCAACGTCCTGACTTTC. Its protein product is CASSGQWPNVLTF.